The 29 T cell receptor beta chains below were found in one sample sequenced in a study of control samples from healthy donors and cancer patients. The assay was immunoSEQ multiplex PCR, and TCRdb's table has in-frame clones only and misses some. The sample yields roughly 98,000 clones, approximately 78% seen once. The sample consisted of blood. The receptors were sampled from a woman in her fifties or sixties in good health.

The chain couples TRBV13 to TRBJ1-5, with TRBD1 matching 7 bases. This CDR3 contains 16 residues. Germline V gives CDR1 PRHDT, CDR2 FYEKMQ (reference sequence). The junction had 6 bases not matched to a gene; V was cut back by 2 bases and J by 2 bases. The CDR3 DNA reads as TGTGCCAGCAGCTTATCGTCCGGGACAGGCAATCAGCCCCAGCATTTT. The encoded protein is CASSLSSGTGNQPQHF.

The chain links TRBV5-1 to TRBJ2-6; 7 bases line up with TRBD1. J gave up 0 bases and V 2 bases, and 8 bases lay outside the gene matches. The CDR3 runs 18 residues. The germline V gene has CDR1 SGHRS and CDR2 YFSETQ. CDR3: CASSFSTGTASGANVLTF. The CDR3 DNA reads TGCGCCAGCAGCTTCAGCACCGGGACAGCCTCTGGGGCCAACGTCCTGACTTTC.

This clone was observed a handful of times. The rearrangement uses TRBV10-1 and TRBJ1-1; D perhaps matches TRBD1 (5 bases). The CDR3 extends over 14 amino acids. V shed 6 bases and J shed 1 base, with 12 bases lying between them. CDR1 and CDR2 (germline): WNHNN, SYGVQD (reference sequence). The CDR3 nucleotides read TGCGCCAGCAGCCCTCGGGGCCCGAACACTGAAGCTTTCTTT. It translates to CASSPRGPNTEAFF.

V and J are TRBV9 and TRBJ2-5; 7 nucleotides align to TRBD2. Germline V lookup: CDR1 SGDLS, CDR2 YYNGEE. CDR3 length: 14 amino acids. Trimming cost V 2 bases and J 4 bases; bases outside gene matches: 5. CDR3 loop: CASSVGRGSETQYF. The CDR3 bases are TGTGCCAGCAGCGTTGGGCGGGGGTCAGAGACCCAGTACTTC.

The V call is TRBV2, the J call TRBJ2-5, with D tentatively TRBD2 (6 bases). Germline V gene lookup returns CDR1 SNHLY and CDR2 FYNNEI. The CDR3 sequence is 14 residues long. The V end lost 2 bases, the J end lost 5 bases, and 12 bases lay between the germline ends. The CDR3 protein is CASSESGLGETQYF. The CDR3 DNA sequence: TGTGCCAGCAGTGAAAGCGGGCTAGGGGAGACCCAGTACTTC.

V is TRBV19 and J is TRBJ1-4; no reliable D call. Germline V gene lookup returns CDR1 LNHDA and CDR2 SQIVND (reference sequence). This CDR3 has 15 amino acids. V was shortened by 6 bases and J by 1 base, with 12 bases between the two germline ends. The CDR3 loop reads CASSQIRQTNEKLFF. Written as DNA, the CDR3 is TGTGCCAGTAGCCAGATCCGACAAACTAATGAAAAACTGTTTTTT.

The chain has TRBV7-6 and TRBJ2-5, with D perhaps matching TRBD1 (6 bases). Germline V gene lookup returns CDR1 SGHVS and CDR2 FNYEAQ. The CDR3 extends over 16 amino acids. V lost 1 base and J lost 5, with 17 bases in between. CDR3 nucleotides: TGTGCCAGCAGCTTAGTCAAGGGAACGAGGGGGGAGACCCAGTACTTC. This gives the protein CASSLVKGTRGETQYF.

This clone has a handful of counts. The chain carries TRBV6-5 and TRBJ1-4; possible D gene TRBD1, 5 bases. Looked up from germline, CDR1 is MNHEY and CDR2 is SVGAGI. V was shortened by 6 bases and J by 5 bases, with 7 bases between the two germline ends. The CDR3 extends over 12 amino acids. In nucleotides, the CDR3 is TGTGCCAGCAGGCAGGGCAATGAAAAACTGTTTTTT. Translation: CASRQGNEKLFF.

The rearrangement uses TRBV18 and TRBJ2-2, with D unresolved. The CDR3 runs to 14 residues. Germline lookup yields CDR1 KGHSH and CDR2 LQKENI. V was clipped by 0 bases and J by 3 bases, with 5 bases between them. CDR3 loop: CASSPPADTGELFF. The CDR3 DNA follows: TGTGCCAGCTCACCACCCGCTGACACCGGGGAGCTGTTTTTT.

This clone was detected only once. This CDR3 is CASSMRGDYGYTF. The CDR3 DNA reads TGTGCCAGTAGTATGCGAGGGGACTATGGCTACACCTTC. The chain combines TRBV19 with TRBJ1-2, with D possibly TRBD1 on 5 matching bases. The CDR3 length is 13 residues. The germline CDR1 and CDR2 sequences are LNHDA and SQIVND (reference sequence). V was clipped by 3 bases and J by 3 bases, with 8 bases between them.

V usage is TRBV9 and J usage is TRBJ1-3; 11 nucleotides match TRBD1. Germline V gene sequence: CDR1 SGDLS, CDR2 YYNGEE. This CDR3 contains 15 residues. V dropped 3 bases and J dropped 5; count of bases not matched to a gene: 4. Here the CDR3 DNA reads TGTGCCAGCAGCGCCCAGGACAGGGGGCGAAACACCATATATTTT. Translated, it gives CASSAQDRGRNTIYF.

J is TRBJ2-7 and V is TRBV5-5; D gene ambiguous. CDR3 size: 14 residues. V was pared by 0 bases and J by 4 bases, with 11 bases between. Per germline, CDR1 SGHKS and CDR2 YYEKEE (reference sequence). The CDR3 here is CASSLDVHRYEQYF. CDR3 bases: TGTGCCAGCAGCTTGGACGTGCATCGGTACGAGCAGTACTTC.

The chain links TRBV6-2 or TRBV6-3 to TRBJ1-4; D not resolved. The CDR3 sequence is 14 residues long. V was pared by 2 bases and J by 5 bases, with 9 bases between. Germline V gene lookup returns CDR1 MNHEY and CDR2 SVGEGT. CDR3 sequence reads: CASSYERRNEKLFF. DNA for the CDR3: TGTGCCAGCAGTTACGAGAGAAGGAATGAAAAACTGTTTTTT.

This chain uses TRBV5-6 with TRBJ2-5; weak D call: TRBD2 (5 bases). V was shortened by 0 bases and J by 4 bases, with 10 bases between the two germline ends. CDR1 SGHDT and CDR2 YYEEEE come from the germline V gene. The CDR3 spans 14 residues. The CDR3 reads CASSLVGIAETQYF. DNA for the CDR3: TGTGCCAGCAGCTTGGTCGGGATCGCAGAGACCCAGTACTTC.

V and J are TRBV5-1 and TRBJ2-1; no definite D call. Trimming shortened V by 0 bases and J by 6 bases, and 4 bases separated the two germline ends. The germline V gene encodes CDR1 SGHRS and CDR2 YFSETQ. The CDR3 contains 12 residues. The DNA for the CDR3 is TGCGCCAGCAGCTTGGCTGTCAATGAGCAGTTCTTC. Encoded protein: CASSLAVNEQFF. The full variable domain, its missing parts supplied by reference TRBV5-1 and TRBJ2-1, is KAGVTQTPRYLIKTRGQQVTLSCSPISGHRSVSWYQQTPGQGLQFLFEYFSETQRNKGNFPGRFSGRQFSNSRSEMNVSTLELGDSALYLCASSLAVNEQFFGPGTRLTVL.

V gene TRBV24-1 combines with J gene TRBJ1-1; a weak D match, TRBD1 (5 bases). CDR3 length equals 14 residues. The V end lost 7 bases, the J end lost 1 base, and 12 bases lay between the germline ends. Germline CDR1 is KGHDR and CDR2 is SFDVKD. The CDR3 spells CATSPGERNTEAFF. CDR3 sequence (DNA): TGTGCCACCAGCCCGGGGGAGCGGAACACTGAAGCTTTCTTT.

The chain couples TRBV18 to TRBJ2-7, with D possibly TRBD1 on 5 matching bases. CDR1 is KGHSH and CDR2 is LQKENI in the germline V gene. V dropped 8 bases and J dropped 0 bases, with 8 bases sitting between them. CDR3 length: 12 residues. CDR3 coding DNA: TGTGCCAGCCGGACAAGCTCCTACGAGCAGTACTTC. It codes for CASRTSSYEQYF.

This clone was recorded once. V and J are TRBV7-6 and TRBJ2-1, with TRBD1 identical over 10 bases. Germline trimming cut 3 bases from V and 6 bases from J; bases unmatched to any gene: 8. The CDR3 contains 16 residues. Per the germline V gene, CDR1 is SGHVS and CDR2 is FNYEAQ. CDR3 nucleotides: TGTGCCAGCAGCTTCGACGGGACAGGGGTTCTCAATGAGCAGTTCTTC. It encodes CASSFDGTGVLNEQFF.

The CDR3 sequence is CASSQGRFINQPQHF. CDR3 nucleotide sequence: TGTGCCAGCAGCCAGGGACGGTTTATCAATCAGCCCCAGCATTTT. This rearrangement joins TRBV3-1 (or the pseudogene TRBV3-2) to TRBJ1-5; the D gene is possibly TRBD1 (5 bases). Germline V CDR1 and CDR2: LGHDT, YNNKEL (reference sequence). The CDR3 extends over 15 amino acids. V shed 3 bases and J shed 3 bases, with 12 bases lying between them.

V and J are TRBV15 and TRBJ2-3; D is perhaps TRBD2 (6 bases). CDR1 is LNHNV, CDR2 YYDKDF, per germline (reference sequence). CDR3 length: 17 residues. The ends were cut back, 4 bases at V and 3 bases at J, with 20 bases in the middle. The CDR3 DNA is TGTGCCACCAGCAAACCGGGTCTAGCGAGTTGGACAGATACGCAGTATTTT. Its protein product is CATSKPGLASWTDTQYF.

V is TRBV6-1 and J is TRBJ1-5, with 8 positions matching TRBD1. This CDR3 is 14 amino acids long. Germline CDR1 MNHNS, CDR2 SASEGT. After removal of 1 base from V and 5 bases from J, the junction contained 1 base not matched to a gene. The CDR3 protein is CASSEVDRDQPQHF. CDR3 sequence (DNA): TGTGCCAGCAGTGAAGTGGACAGGGATCAGCCCCAGCATTTT.

This chain connects TRBV4-2 to TRBJ1-2; D is uncertain. V was clipped by 2 bases and J by 0 bases, with 10 bases between them. Germline V gene data show CDR1 as LGHNA and CDR2 as YNFKEQ. The CDR3 runs to 15 residues. The CDR3 nucleotides read TGTGCCAGCAGCCAAAGTCTGACATCTAACTATGGCTACACCTTC. This gives the protein CASSQSLTSNYGYTF.

This rearrangement joins TRBV6-5 to TRBJ2-1; 12 bases fit TRBD1. The CDR3 is 15 amino acids. Germline V CDR1 and CDR2: MNHEY, SVGAGI. The junction had 6 bases not matched to a gene; V was cut back by 6 bases and J by 6 bases. CDR3 nucleotides: TGTGCCAGCAGGGGGACAGGGGGCGTCGTCAATGAGCAGTTCTTC. This encodes CASRGTGGVVNEQFF.

The rearrangement links TRBV6-6 to TRBJ2-5; 7 bases agree with TRBD1. CDR3 length: 13 residues. Trimming took 0 bases from V and 7 from J; bases not matched to a gene: 2. In germline, CDR1 is MNHNY, CDR2 SVGAGI (reference sequence). This CDR3 reads CASSYSQGVTQYF. Here the CDR3 DNA reads TGTGCCAGCAGTTACTCCCAGGGGGTGACCCAGTACTTC.

The chain joins TRBV3-1 (or the pseudogene TRBV3-2) to TRBJ1-3; maybe TRBD1 (5 bases). V was trimmed by 7 bases and J by 3 bases, leaving 13 bases between them. This CDR3 is built from 14 residues. The germline V gene encodes CDR1 LGHDT and CDR2 YNNKEL (reference sequence). The CDR3 nucleotides read TGTGCCAGCACCCCGGGAGGGGTTGGAAACACCATATATTTT. Amino acids: CASTPGGVGNTIYF.

The chain carries TRBV19 and TRBJ2-3; 9 nucleotides align to TRBD2. This CDR3 has 14 residues. Germline V lookup: CDR1 LNHDA, CDR2 SQIVND (reference sequence). V dropped 6 bases and J dropped 2; count of bases not matched to a gene: 3. CDR3 sequence: CASRGLAPTDTQYF. The CDR3 coding sequence is TGTGCCAGTAGAGGACTAGCGCCCACAGATACGCAGTATTTT.

The chain links TRBV6-5 to TRBJ1-2; D is uncertain. Looked up from germline, CDR1 is MNHEY and CDR2 is SVGAGI. With 11 bases removed from V and 2 bases from J, the gap between germline ends came to 18 bases. CDR3 length: 14 amino acids. CDR3 amino acids: CASRRQQSNYGYTF. The CDR3 nucleotides are TGTGCCTCCAGGCGGCAACAGTCGAACTATGGCTACACCTTC.

V and J are TRBV28 and TRBJ1-5; the match to TRBD1 covers 7 bases. CDR1 is MDHEN, CDR2 SYDVKM, per germline. This CDR3 spans 14 amino acids. Germline trimming cut 6 bases from V and 7 bases from J; bases unmatched to any gene: 9. The CDR3 region has the DNA TGTGCCAGCAGAGCCGGACAGGTTATACAGCCCCAGCATTTT. This translates into CASRAGQVIQPQHF.

The chain links TRBV21-1 to TRBJ1-1; TRBD1 is the table's D call and was not checked against the DNA. TRBV21-1 is a known pseudogene. This CDR3 has 18 amino acids. Written as DNA, the CDR3 is TGTGCCAGCAGCAAAGGAGCCACAGGGGGCGCGGGGTTCACTGAAGCTTTCTTT. Protein sequence: CASSKGATGGAGFTEAFF.